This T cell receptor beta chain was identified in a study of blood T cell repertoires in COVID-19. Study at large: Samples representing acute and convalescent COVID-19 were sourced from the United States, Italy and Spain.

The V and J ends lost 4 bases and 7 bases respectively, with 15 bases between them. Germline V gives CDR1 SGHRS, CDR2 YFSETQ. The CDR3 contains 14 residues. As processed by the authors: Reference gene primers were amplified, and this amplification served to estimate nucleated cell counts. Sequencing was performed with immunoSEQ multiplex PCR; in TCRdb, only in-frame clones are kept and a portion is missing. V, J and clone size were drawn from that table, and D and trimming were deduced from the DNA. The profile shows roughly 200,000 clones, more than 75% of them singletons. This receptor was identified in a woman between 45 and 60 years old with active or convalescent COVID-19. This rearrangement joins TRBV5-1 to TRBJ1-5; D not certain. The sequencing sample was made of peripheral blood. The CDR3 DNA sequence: TGCGCCAGCAGCCAATCCTCCCCGGAGCAGCCCCAGCATTTT. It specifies CASSQSSPEQPQHF.